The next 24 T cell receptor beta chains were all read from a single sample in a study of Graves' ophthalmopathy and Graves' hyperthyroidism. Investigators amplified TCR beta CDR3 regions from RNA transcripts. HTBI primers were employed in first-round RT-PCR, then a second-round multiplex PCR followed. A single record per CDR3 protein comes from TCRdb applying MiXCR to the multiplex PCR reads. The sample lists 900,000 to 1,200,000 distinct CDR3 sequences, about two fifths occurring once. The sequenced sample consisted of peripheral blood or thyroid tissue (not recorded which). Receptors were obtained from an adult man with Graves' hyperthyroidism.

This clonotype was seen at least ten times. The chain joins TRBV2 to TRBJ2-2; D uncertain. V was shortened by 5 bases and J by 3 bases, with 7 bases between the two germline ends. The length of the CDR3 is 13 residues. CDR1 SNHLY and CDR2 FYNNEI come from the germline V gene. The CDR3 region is CASSPGYTGELFF. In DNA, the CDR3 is TGTGCCAGCAGTCCAGGATACACCGGGGAGCTGTTTTTT.

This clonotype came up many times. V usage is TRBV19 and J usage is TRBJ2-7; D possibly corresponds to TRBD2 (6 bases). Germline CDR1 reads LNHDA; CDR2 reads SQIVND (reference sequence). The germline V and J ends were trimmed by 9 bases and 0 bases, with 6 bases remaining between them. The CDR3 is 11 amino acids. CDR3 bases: TGTGCCAGCGGGAGCTCCTACGAGCAGTACTTC. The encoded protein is CASGSSYEQYF.

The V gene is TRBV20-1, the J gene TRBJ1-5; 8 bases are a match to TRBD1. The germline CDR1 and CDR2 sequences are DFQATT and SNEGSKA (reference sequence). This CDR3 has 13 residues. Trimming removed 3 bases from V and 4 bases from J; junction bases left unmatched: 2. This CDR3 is CSARDRENQPQHF. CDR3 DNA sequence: TGCAGTGCTAGGGACAGGGAAAATCAGCCCCAGCATTTT.

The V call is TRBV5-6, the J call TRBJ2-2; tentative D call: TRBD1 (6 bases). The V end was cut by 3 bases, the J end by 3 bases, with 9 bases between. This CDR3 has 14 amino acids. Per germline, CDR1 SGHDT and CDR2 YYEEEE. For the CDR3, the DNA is TGTGCCAGCAGCTCCCCAGGGGACACCGGGGAGCTGTTTTTT. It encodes CASSSPGDTGELFF.

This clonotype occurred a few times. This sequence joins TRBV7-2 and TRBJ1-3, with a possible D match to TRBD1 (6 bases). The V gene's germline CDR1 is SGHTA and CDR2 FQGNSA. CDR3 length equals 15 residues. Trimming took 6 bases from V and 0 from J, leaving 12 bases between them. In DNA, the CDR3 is TGTGCCAGCAGATCCACAGGGCGCTCTGGAAACACCATATATTTT. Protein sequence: CASRSTGRSGNTIYF.

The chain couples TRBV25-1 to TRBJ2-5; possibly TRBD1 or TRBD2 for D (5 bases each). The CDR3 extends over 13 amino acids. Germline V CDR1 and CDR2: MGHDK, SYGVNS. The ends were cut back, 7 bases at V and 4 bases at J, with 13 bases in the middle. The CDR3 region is CASNGAGSETQYF. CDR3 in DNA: TGTGCCAGCAACGGGGCAGGATCAGAGACCCAGTACTTC. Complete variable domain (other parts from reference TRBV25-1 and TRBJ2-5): EADIYQTPRYLVIGTGKKITLECSQTMGHDKMYWYQQDPGMELHLIHYSYGVNSTEKGDLSSESTVSRIRTEHFPLTLESARPSHTSQYLCASNGAGSETQYFGPGTRLLVL.

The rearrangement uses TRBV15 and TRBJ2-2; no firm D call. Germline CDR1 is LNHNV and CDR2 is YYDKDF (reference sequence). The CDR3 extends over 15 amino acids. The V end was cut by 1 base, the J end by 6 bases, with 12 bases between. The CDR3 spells CATSRVVGMAGELFF. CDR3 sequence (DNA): TGTGCCACCAGCAGAGTGGTAGGCATGGCCGGGGAGCTGTTTTTT.

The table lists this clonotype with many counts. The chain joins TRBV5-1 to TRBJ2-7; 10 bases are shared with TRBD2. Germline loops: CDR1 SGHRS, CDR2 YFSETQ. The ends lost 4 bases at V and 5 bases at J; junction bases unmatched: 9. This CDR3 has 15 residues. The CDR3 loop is CASSMSGGAFDEQYF. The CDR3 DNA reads TGCGCCAGCAGCATGAGCGGGGGGGCCTTTGACGAGCAGTACTTC. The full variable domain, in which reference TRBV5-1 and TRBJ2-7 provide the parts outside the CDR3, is KAGVTQTPRYLIKTRGQQVTLSCSPISGHRSVSWYQQTPGQGLQFLFEYFSETQRNKGNFPGRFSGRQFSNSRSEMNVSTLELGDSALYLCASSMSGGAFDEQYFGPGTRLTVT.

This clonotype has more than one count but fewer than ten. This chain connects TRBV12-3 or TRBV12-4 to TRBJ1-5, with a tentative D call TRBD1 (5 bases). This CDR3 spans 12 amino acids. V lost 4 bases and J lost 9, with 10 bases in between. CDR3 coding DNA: TGTGCCAGCAGTTCAGGGAAGTTGCCCCAGCATTTT. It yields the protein CASSSGKLPQHF.

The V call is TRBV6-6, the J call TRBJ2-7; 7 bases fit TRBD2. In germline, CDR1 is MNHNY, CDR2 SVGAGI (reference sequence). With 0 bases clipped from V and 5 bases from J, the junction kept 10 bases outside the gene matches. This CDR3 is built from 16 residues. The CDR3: CASSYSGLAGPNEQYF. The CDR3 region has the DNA TGTGCCAGCAGTTACTCTGGTTTAGCGGGCCCCAACGAGCAGTACTTC.

In DNA, the CDR3 is TGCAGCTTCGACCTGGGGGACTATGGCTACACCTTC. Its protein is CSFDLGDYGYTF. The chain has TRBV29-1 and TRBJ1-2, with a tentative D call TRBD1 (5 bases). Trimming left V 8 bases short and J 3 bases short, with 13 bases between. From germline, CDR1 is SQVTM and CDR2 ANQGSEA. CDR3 size: 12 residues.

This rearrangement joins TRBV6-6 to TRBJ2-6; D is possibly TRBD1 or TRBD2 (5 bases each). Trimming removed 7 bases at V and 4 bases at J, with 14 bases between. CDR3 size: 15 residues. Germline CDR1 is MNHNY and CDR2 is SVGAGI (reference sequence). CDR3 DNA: TGTGCCAGCACCATACGGGGCGACGGGGCCAACGTCCTGACTTTC. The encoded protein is CASTIRGDGANVLTF.

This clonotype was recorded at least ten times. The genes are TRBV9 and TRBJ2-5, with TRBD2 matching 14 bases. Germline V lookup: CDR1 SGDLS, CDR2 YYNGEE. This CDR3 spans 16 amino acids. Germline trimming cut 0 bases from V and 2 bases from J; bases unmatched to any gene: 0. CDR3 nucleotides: TGTGCCAGCAGCGTAGGACTAGCGGGGGGGCAAGAGACCCAGTACTTC. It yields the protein CASSVGLAGGQETQYF.

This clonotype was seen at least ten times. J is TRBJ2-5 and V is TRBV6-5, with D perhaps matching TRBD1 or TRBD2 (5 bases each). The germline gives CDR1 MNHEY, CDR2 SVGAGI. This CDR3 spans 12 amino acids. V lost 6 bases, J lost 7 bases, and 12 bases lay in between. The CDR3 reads CASSQGVGTQYF. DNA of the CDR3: TGTGCCAGCAGCCAGGGAGTTGGGACCCAGTACTTC.

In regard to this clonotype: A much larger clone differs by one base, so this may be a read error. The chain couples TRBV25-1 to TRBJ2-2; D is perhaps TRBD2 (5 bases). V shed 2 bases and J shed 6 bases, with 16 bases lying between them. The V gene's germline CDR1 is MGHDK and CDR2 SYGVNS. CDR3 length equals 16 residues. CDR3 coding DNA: TGTGCCAGCAGTGAAAACCGAGGGTGGGTGGCCGGGGAGCTGTTTTTT. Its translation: CASSENRGWVAGELFF. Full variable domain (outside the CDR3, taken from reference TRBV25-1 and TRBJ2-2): EADIYQTPRYLVIGTGKKITLECSQTMGHDKMYWYQQDPGMELHLIHYSYGVNSTEKGDLSSESTVSRIRTEHFPLTLESARPSHTSQYLCASSENRGWVAGELFFGEGSRLTVL.

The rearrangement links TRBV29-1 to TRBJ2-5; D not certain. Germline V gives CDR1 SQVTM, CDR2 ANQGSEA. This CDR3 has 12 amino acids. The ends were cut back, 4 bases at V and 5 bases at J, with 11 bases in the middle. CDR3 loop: CSVGSLEETQYF. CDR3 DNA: TGCAGCGTTGGGTCCCTGGAGGAGACCCAGTACTTC.

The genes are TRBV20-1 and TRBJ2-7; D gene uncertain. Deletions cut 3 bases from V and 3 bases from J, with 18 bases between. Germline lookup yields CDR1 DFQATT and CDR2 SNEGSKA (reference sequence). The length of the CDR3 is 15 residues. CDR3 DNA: TGCAGTGCTAGTAGCCCCGACGGCTATGGCTACGAGCAGTACTTC. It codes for CSASSPDGYGYEQYF.

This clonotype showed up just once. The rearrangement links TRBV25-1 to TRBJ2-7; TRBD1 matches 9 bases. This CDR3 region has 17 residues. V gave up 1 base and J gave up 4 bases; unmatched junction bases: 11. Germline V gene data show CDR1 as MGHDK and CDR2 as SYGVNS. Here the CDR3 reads CASSEFPGRDRDYEQYF. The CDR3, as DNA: TGTGCCAGCAGTGAATTCCCGGGGCGGGACAGGGATTACGAGCAGTACTTC.

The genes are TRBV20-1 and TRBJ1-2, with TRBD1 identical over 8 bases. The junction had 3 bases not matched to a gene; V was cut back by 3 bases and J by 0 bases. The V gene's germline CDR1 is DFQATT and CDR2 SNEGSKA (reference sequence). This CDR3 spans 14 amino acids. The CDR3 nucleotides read TGCAGTGCTAGCGGGACAGGAACTAACTATGGCTACACCTTC. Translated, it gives CSASGTGTNYGYTF.

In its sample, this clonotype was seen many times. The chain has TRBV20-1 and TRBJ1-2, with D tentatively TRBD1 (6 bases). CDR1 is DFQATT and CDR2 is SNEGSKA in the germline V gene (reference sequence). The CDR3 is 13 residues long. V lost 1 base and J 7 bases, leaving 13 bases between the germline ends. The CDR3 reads CSARAVQGLGYTF. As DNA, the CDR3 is TGCAGTGCTAGAGCGGTGCAGGGGCTTGGCTACACCTTC.

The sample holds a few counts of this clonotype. CDR3 bases: TGTGCCAGTAGTACACCGGGTGGGGGTGAAGCTTTCTTT. Encoded protein: CASSTPGGGEAFF. The chain recombines TRBV19 with TRBJ1-1; possibly TRBD1 for D (5 bases). This CDR3 spans 13 amino acids. CDR1 and CDR2 (germline): LNHDA, SQIVND (reference sequence). The V and J ends lost 4 bases and 7 bases respectively, with 13 bases between them.

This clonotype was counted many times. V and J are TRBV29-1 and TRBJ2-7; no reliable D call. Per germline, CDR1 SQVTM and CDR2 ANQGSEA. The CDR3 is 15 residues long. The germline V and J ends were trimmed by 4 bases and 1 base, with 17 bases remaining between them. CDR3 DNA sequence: TGCAGCGTTGTGGCGACCCGGGCAACATCCTACGAGCAGTACTTC. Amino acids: CSVVATRATSYEQYF.

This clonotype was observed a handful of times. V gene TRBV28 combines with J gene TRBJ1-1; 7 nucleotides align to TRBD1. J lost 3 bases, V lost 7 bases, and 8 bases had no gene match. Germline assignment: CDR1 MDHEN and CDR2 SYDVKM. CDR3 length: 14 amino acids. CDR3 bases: TGTGCCAGCAACTTGGACAGGCGGTACACTGAAGCTTTCTTT. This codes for CASNLDRRYTEAFF.

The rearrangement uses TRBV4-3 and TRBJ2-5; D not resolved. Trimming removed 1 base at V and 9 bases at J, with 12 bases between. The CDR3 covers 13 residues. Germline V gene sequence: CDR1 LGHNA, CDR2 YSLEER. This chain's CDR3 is CASSQVIYQPQYF. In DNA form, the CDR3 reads TGCGCCAGCAGCCAAGTCATCTATCAGCCCCAGTACTTC.